This T cell receptor (beta chain) appears in the sequencing data of a study of cytomegalovirus exposure and HLA in healthy donors. Study-level information: Roughly 80 million unique TCRs from HLA-typed donors made up an early data release.

The CDR3 runs 14 residues. Deletions cut 2 bases from V and 1 base from J, with 9 bases between. CDR1 is SGHTA, CDR2 FQGNSA, per germline. Overall study findings and caveats: Specificity of a few CMV-associated chains for CMV antigens was verified in vitro. Altogether, some 170 TCR beta chains were recorded as cytomegalovirus-associated. Accurate prediction of HLA-A and HLA-B alleles (for most subjects) was reportedly achieved from TCR beta sequences.

About this clone: Its antigen is undetermined.

It was with 60 Vbeta and 13 Jbeta primers that the PCR ran. TCRdb keeps only in-frame clones here, not all; method: immunoSEQ multiplex PCR. The sample consists of over 150,000 clones, about 86% of them appearing once. The clonotype originates from a woman aged 25-40 years in good health and CMV-seronegative. The chain is built from TRBV7-2 and TRBJ2-7, with D maybe TRBD1 (5 bases). Specimen: PBMCs. In DNA, the CDR3 is TGTGCCAGCAGCTTACTGGGGCATTCCTACGAGCAGTACTTC. Protein product: CASSLLGHSYEQYF.